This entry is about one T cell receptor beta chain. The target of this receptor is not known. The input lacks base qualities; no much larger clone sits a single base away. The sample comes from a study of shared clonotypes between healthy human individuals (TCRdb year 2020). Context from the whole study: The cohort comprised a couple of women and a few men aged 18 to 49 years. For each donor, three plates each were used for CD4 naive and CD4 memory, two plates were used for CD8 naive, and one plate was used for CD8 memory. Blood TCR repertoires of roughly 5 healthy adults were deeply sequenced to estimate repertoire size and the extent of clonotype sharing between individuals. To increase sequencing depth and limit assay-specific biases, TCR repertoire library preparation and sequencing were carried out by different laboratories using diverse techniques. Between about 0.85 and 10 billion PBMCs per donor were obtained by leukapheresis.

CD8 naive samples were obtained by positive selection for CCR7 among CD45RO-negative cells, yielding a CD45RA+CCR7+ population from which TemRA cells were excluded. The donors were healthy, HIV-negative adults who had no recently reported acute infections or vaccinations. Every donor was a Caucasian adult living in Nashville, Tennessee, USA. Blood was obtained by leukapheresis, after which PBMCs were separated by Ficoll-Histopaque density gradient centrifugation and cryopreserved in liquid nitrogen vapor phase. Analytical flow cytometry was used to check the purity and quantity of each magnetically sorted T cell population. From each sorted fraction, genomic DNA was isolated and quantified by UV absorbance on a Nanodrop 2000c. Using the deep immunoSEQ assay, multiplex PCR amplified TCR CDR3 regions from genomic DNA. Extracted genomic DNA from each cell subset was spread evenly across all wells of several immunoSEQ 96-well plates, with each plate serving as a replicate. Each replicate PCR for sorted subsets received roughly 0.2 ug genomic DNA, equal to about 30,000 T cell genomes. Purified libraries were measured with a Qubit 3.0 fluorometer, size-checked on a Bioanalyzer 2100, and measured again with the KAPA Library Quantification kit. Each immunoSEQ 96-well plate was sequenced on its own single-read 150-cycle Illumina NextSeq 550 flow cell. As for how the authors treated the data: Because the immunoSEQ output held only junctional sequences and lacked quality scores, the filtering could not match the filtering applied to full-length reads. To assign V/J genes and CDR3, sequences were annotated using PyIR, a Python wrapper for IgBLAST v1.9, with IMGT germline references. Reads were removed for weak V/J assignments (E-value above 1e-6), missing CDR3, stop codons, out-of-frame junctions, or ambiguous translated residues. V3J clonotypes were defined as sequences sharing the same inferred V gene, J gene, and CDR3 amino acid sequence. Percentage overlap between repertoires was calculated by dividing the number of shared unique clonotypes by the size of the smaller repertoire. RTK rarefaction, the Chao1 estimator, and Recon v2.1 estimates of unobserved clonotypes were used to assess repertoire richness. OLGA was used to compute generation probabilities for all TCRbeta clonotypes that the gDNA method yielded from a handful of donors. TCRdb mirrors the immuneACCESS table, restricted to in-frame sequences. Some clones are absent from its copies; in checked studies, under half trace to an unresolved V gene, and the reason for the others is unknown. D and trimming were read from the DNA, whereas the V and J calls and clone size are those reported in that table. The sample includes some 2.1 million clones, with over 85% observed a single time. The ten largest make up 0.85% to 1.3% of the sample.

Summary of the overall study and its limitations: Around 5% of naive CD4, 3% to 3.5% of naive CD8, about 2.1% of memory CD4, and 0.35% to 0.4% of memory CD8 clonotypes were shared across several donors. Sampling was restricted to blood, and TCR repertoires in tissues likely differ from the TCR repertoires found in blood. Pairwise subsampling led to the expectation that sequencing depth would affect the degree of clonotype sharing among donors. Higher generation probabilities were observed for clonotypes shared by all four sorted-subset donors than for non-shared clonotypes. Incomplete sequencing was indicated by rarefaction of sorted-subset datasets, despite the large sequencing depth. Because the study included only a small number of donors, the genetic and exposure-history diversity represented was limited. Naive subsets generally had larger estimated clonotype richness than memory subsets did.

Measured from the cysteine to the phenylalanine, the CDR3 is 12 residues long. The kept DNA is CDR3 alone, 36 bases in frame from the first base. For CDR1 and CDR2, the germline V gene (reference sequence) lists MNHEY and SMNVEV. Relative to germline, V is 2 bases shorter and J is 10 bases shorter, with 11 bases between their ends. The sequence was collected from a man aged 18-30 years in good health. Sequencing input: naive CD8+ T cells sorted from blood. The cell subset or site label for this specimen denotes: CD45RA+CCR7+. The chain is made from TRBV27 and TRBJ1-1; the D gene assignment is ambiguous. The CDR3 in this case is CASSLKNPAAFF. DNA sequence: TGTGCCAGCAGTTTAAAAAACCCAGCAGCTTTCTTT.